This TCR beta chain was obtained from a study of T cells in Graves' hyperthyroidism and ophthalmopathy. Trimming took 2 bases from V and 2 from J; bases not matched to a gene: 6. Per the germline V gene, CDR1 is MDHEN and CDR2 is SYDVKM. This CDR3 region has 15 residues. Authors of the study amplified TCR beta CDR3 regions from RNA transcripts. An initial round of RT-PCR targeting the TCR CDR3 relied on the HTBI primer set. TCRdb ran MiXCR on the multiplex PCR reads and lists one entry per CDR3 protein. The sample yields 490,000 or so distinct CDR3 sequences, approximately 23% seen once. The specimen sequenced was blood. V and J are TRBV28 and TRBJ2-7, with TRBD1 matching 7 bases. The origin of this receptor is a woman in her sixties or seventies with Graves' ophthalmopathy. CDR3 protein: CASSLGRQGAYEQYF. The CDR3 DNA is TGTGCCAGCAGTTTAGGGAGACAGGGAGCCTACGAGCAGTACTTC.